Listed here are 16 T cell receptor beta chains from one sample, sequenced in a study of CD8+ T cells in alopecia areata. The sequencing template was cDNA reverse transcribed from extracted RNA. The assay was immunoSEQ multiplex PCR, and TCRdb's table has in-frame clones only and misses some. The sample gives 150,000 to 200,000 clones, 55% to 75% of which show up once; 12% to 15% is in the top ten. Treatment in this sample: oral pan-JAK inhibitor, 5-10 mg twice daily. This specimen was CD4+ T cells sorted from blood, taken at week 24, from a patient treated with tofacitinib. The receptors come from a human donor with alopecia areata.

This clone was counted between two and nine times. The chain is built from TRBV6-5 and TRBJ2-7; a possible D gene is TRBD1 (6 bases). The CDR3 covers 14 residues. Germline V lookup: CDR1 MNHEY, CDR2 SVGAGI. V shed 7 bases and J shed 4 bases, with 17 bases lying between them. CDR3 loop: CASKVGQGSYEQYF. For the CDR3, the DNA is TGTGCCAGCAAGGTCGGGCAGGGGTCTTACGAGCAGTACTTC.

The chain couples TRBV29-1 to TRBJ1-1; TRBD1 is a possible D gene (6 bases). The V end was cut by 7 bases, the J end by 11 bases, with 17 bases between. Germline loops: CDR1 SQVTM, CDR2 ANQGSEA. This CDR3 is 11 amino acids long. The CDR3 protein is CSGRGGGPAFF. As DNA, the CDR3 is TGCAGCGGGAGAGGAGGGGGACCGGCTTTCTTT.

The chain links TRBV29-1 to TRBJ1-1; possible D gene TRBD1, 6 bases. The V end was cut by 6 bases, the J end by 5 bases, with 16 bases between. This CDR3 has 13 amino acids. Per the germline V gene, CDR1 is SQVTM and CDR2 is ANQGSEA. The CDR3 DNA follows: TGCAGCGTCGAAAAGCAACAGGGAACTGAAGCTTTCTTT. Translation gives CSVEKQQGTEAFF.

The chain links TRBV7-2 to TRBJ2-3, with D perhaps matching TRBD2 (5 bases). CDR3 length equals 13 residues. The V end lost 3 bases, the J end lost 1 base, and 5 bases lay between the germline ends. Germline CDR1 and CDR2: SGHTA and FQGNSA. CDR3 region: CASSLGGTDTQYF. The DNA of the CDR3 is TGTGCCAGCAGCTTGGGAGGCACAGATACGCAGTATTTT.

The chain has TRBV7-9 and TRBJ2-6, with 7 bases matching TRBD1. V was pared by 5 bases and J by 0 bases, with 13 bases of the junction left unmatched. The CDR3 contains 19 residues. The V gene's germline CDR1 is SEHNR and CDR2 FQNEAQ (reference sequence). CDR3 sequence: CASSPIGGPGSSGANVLTF. For the CDR3, the DNA is TGTGCCAGCAGCCCAATAGGGGGCCCTGGGAGCTCTGGGGCCAACGTCCTGACTTTC.

This clone has a count of ten or more. The chain joins TRBV30 to TRBJ1-1; D gene uncertain. This CDR3 comprises 11 residues. Germline assignment: CDR1 GTSNPN and CDR2 SVGIG (reference sequence). V was cut by 4 bases and J by 0 bases, with 3 bases left in between. Written as DNA, the CDR3 is TGTGCCTGGACCCTGAACACTGAAGCTTTCTTT. As protein: CAWTLNTEAFF.

The chain uses TRBV27 and TRBJ2-5, with a tentative D call TRBD1 (6 bases). The germline V gene encodes CDR1 MNHEY and CDR2 SMNVEV (reference sequence). Trimming removed 4 bases from V and 1 base from J, with 16 bases in between. This CDR3 spans 16 amino acids. The DNA of the CDR3 is TGTGCCAGCAGTTCTGTCCGCGGACAGATCCAAGAGACCCAGTACTTC. It translates to CASSSVRGQIQETQYF.

The chain combines TRBV7-6 with TRBJ1-6; D ambiguous. This CDR3 is built from 14 residues. Germline V gene sequence: CDR1 SGHVS, CDR2 FNYEAQ. V lost 0 bases and J lost 6, with 6 bases in between. CDR3 DNA: TGTGCCAGCAGCTTAGCTACATCTAATTCACCCCTCCACTTT. This sequence encodes CASSLATSNSPLHF.

V usage is TRBV4-1 and J usage is TRBJ1-1; a weak D match, TRBD1 (5 bases). The CDR3 sequence is 14 residues long. V was clipped by 1 base and J by 4 bases, with 10 bases between them. CDR1 MGHRA and CDR2 YSYEKL come from the germline V gene. CDR3 region: CASSQGGGVTEAFF. DNA for the CDR3: TGCGCCAGCAGCCAAGGAGGAGGGGTCACTGAAGCTTTCTTT.

The chain employs TRBV29-1 and TRBJ2-3; D may match TRBD1 or TRBD2 (5 bases each). In germline, CDR1 is SQVTM, CDR2 ANQGSEA. Trimming cost V 4 bases and J 0 bases, with 14 bases left between them. The CDR3 is 15 residues long. The CDR3 region has the DNA TGCAGCGTTGTGGGGACGCTATCTAGCACAGATACGCAGTATTTT. This gives the protein CSVVGTLSSTDTQYF.

V gene TRBV7-8 combines with J gene TRBJ2-6, with 8 positions matching TRBD1. The CDR3 extends over 16 amino acids. V lost 4 bases to trimming and J lost 2 bases; unmatched junction nucleotides: 4. CDR1 is SGHVS and CDR2 is FQNEAQ in the germline V gene. The CDR3 nucleotides read TGTGCCAGCAGCTCCGGACAGGGTCCTGGGGCCAACGTCCTGACTTTC. This gives the protein CASSSGQGPGANVLTF.

The rearrangement links TRBV19 to TRBJ1-2; 8 bases align to TRBD1. J lost 4 bases, V lost 5 bases, and 6 bases had no gene match. The CDR3 extends over 14 amino acids. Germline loops: CDR1 LNHDA, CDR2 SQIVND (reference sequence). The CDR3 DNA reads as TGTGCCAGTAGTGTGGGGACAGGAGCCTATGGCTACACCTTC. This encodes CASSVGTGAYGYTF.

CDR3 protein: CACRSNRTLYEQYF. The CDR3 coding sequence is TGTGCCTGCCGCTCTAACAGGACCCTCTACGAGCAGTACTTC. The chain joins TRBV30 to TRBJ2-7; D is possibly TRBD1 (5 bases). Germline CDR1 and CDR2: GTSNPN and SVGIG (reference sequence). The CDR3 totals 14 residues. Trimming removed 6 bases at V and 3 bases at J, with 18 bases between. The whole variable domain, remainder taken from reference TRBV30 and TRBJ2-7, is SQTIHQWPATLVQPVGSPLSLECTVEGTSNPNLYWYRQAAGRGLQLLFYSVGIGQISSEVPQNLSASRPQDRQFILSSKKLLLSDSGFYLCACRSNRTLYEQYFGPGTRLTVT.

A note on this clone: Other DNA sequences from this sample encode an identical CDR3 as well. The V and J genes are TRBV7-2 and TRBJ1-5; 8 nucleotides align to TRBD1. Germline assignment: CDR1 SGHTA and CDR2 FQGNSA. The CDR3 contains 15 residues. The junction had 8 bases not matched to a gene; V was cut back by 3 bases and J by 7 bases. CDR3 in amino acids: CASSLDQGARQPQHF. CDR3 DNA sequence: TGTGCCAGCAGCTTGGACCAGGGGGCGAGGCAGCCCCAGCATTTT.

This clone was seen more than once but under ten times. The chain combines TRBV30 with TRBJ2-7, with 7 bases lining up with TRBD1. CDR1 GTSNPN and CDR2 SVGIG come from the germline V gene (reference sequence). This CDR3 is 13 amino acids long. With 4 bases clipped from V and 2 bases from J, the junction kept 5 bases outside the gene matches. The CDR3 nucleotides are TGTGCCTGGAACAGGGGCCAAGCCTACGAGCAGTACTTC. It yields the protein CAWNRGQAYEQYF.

The chain is built from TRBV14 and TRBJ1-6; 11 nucleotides line up with TRBD1. The germline V gene encodes CDR1 SGHDN and CDR2 FVKESK. The CDR3 contains 15 residues. Losses at the gene ends were 4 bases for V and 9 bases for J; bases not matched to a gene: 5. CDR3 sequence (DNA): TGTGCCAGCAGCCGGACAGGGGGCTTGGGTTCACCCCTCCACTTT. Protein product: CASSRTGGLGSPLHF.